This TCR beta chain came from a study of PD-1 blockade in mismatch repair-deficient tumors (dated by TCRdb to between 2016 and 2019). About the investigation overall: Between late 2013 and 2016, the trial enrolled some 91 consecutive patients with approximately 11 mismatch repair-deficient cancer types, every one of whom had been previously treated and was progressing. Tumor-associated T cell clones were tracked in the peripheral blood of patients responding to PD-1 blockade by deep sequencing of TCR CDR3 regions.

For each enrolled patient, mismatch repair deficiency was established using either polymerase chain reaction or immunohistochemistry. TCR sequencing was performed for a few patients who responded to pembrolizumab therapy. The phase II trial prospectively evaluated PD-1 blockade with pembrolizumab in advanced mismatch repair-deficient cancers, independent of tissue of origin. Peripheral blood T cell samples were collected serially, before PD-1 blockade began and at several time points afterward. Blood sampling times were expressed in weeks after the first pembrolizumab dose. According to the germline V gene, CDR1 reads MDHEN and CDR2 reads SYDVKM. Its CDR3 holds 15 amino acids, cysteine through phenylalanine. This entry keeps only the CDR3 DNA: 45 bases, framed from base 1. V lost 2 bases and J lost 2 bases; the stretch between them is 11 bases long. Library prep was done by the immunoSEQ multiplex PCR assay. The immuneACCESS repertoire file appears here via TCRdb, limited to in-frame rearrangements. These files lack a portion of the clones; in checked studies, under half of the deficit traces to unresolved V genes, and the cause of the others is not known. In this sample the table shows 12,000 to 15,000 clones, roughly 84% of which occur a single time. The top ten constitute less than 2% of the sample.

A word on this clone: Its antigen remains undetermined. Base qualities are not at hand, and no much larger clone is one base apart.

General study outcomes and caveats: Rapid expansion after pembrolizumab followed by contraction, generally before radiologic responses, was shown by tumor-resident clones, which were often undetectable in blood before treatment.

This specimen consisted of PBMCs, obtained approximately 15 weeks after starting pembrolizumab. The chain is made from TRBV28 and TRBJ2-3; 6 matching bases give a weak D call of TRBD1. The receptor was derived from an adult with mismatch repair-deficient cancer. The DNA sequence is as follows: TGTGCCAGCAGTTTAGACAGGATCATCACAGATACGCAGTATTTT. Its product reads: CASSLDRIITDTQYF.